This TCR beta chain derives from a study of response to subunit inactivated influenza vaccine. General study findings and limits: There was a suggestion from the authors that each seasonal influenza vaccination recruits few new T cells.

TCRdb itself ran the RT-PCR reads through MiXCR, one entry per CDR3 protein. The table lists approximately 530,000 distinct CDR3 sequences, approximately 12% of them singletons. Regarding this clonotype: The antigen is unknown.

The CDR3 has 14 amino acids. CDR1 and CDR2 from the germline V gene are MNHNS and SASEGT. The ends lost 8 bases at V and 3 bases at J; junction bases unmatched: 6. Sequenced here: PBMCs from blood, sampled roughly 47 days after vaccination. This receptor was taken from a man aged 45-65 years who received an inactivated influenza vaccine. The chain links TRBV6-1 to TRBJ2-3; 9 bases are shared with TRBD2. The chain's CDR3 is CASWPGLATDTQYF. The CDR3 DNA reads TGTGCCAGCTGGCCGGGACTAGCAACAGATACGCAGTATTTT.